The 7 T cell receptor beta chains below all came from one sample that was sequenced in a study of T cell responses to AZD1222 COVID-19 vaccine. Repertoires were generated with immunoSEQ multiplex PCR, while TCRdb's copy carries only in-frame clones and drops some. The sample carries 150,000 to 160,000 clones, 75% to 90% recorded once. Here the sequenced sample was peripheral blood, taken after recovery from COVID-19. These receptors were obtained from an adult who had recovered from COVID-19.

The V call is TRBV6-6, the J call TRBJ2-1, with D possibly matching TRBD2 (5 bases). The germline V and J ends were trimmed by 10 bases and 5 bases, with 9 bases remaining between them. CDR1 and CDR2 (germline): MNHNY, SVGAGI (reference sequence). The CDR3 extends over 11 amino acids. CDR3 region: CATNGNNEQFF. CDR3 coding DNA: TGTGCCACTAACGGGAACAATGAGCAGTTCTTC.

About this clone itself: At one end, the junction sequence differs from germline, possibly due to a read error. The rearrangement links TRBV12-3 or TRBV12-4 to TRBJ2-3, with D perhaps matching TRBD2 (6 bases). The CDR3 has 13 residues. The CDR3 DNA reads as TGTGCCAGCACTTTATGGGGGGCAGATACGCAGTATTTT. It translates to CASTLWGADTQYF.

This chain joins TRBV5-4 and TRBJ1-1; the match to TRBD1 covers 7 bases. The ends lost 4 bases at V and 5 bases at J; junction bases unmatched: 5. Germline-derived CDR1 and CDR2 are SGHNT and YYREEE (reference sequence). CDR3 length equals 13 residues. The CDR3 is CASSRDRATEAFF. The CDR3 nucleotides are TGTGCCAGCAGCAGAGACAGGGCGACTGAAGCTTTCTTT.

The V call is TRBV5-1, the J call TRBJ1-2; weak D call: TRBD1 (5 bases). Germline CDR1 SGHRS, CDR2 YFSETQ. V was cut by 0 bases and J by 2 bases, with 14 bases left in between. The CDR3 covers 16 residues. In DNA form, the CDR3 reads TGCGCCAGCAGCTTGGCCCCCGGTGGGGGGAACTATGGCTACACCTTC. It translates to CASSLAPGGGNYGYTF.

This chain connects TRBV29-1 to TRBJ1-1, with D possibly matching TRBD1 (6 bases). The germline V and J ends were trimmed by 7 bases and 1 base, with 13 bases remaining between them. Germline V CDR1 and CDR2: SQVTM, ANQGSEA. The CDR3 loop spans 13 amino acids. The CDR3 DNA reads as TGCAGCGCCGGGACACAAGCGAACACTGAAGCTTTCTTT. Amino acid sequence: CSAGTQANTEAFF.

The V gene is TRBV7-2, the J gene TRBJ2-7, with TRBD2 identical over 8 bases. The trim removed 1 base at V and 7 bases at J, leaving 6 bases unmatched. Germline CDR1 SGHTA, CDR2 FQGNSA. This CDR3 comprises 14 residues. The CDR3 nucleotides read TGTGCCAGCAGCTTAGGCGGGGGGTTTGGTGAGCAGTACTTC. Translation: CASSLGGGFGEQYF.

The V call is TRBV6-5, the J call TRBJ1-2; 7 positions agree with TRBD1. Germline CDR1 reads MNHEY; CDR2 reads SVGAGI. V was clipped by 8 bases and J by 7 bases; unmatched bases: 10. The CDR3 length is 13 residues. CDR3 protein: CASHARGQGGYTF. CDR3 DNA sequence: TGTGCCAGCCACGCGAGGGGGCAGGGTGGCTACACCTTC.